This T cell receptor (beta chain) comes out of a study of cytomegalovirus exposure and HLA in healthy donors. As regards this clone: Its target is not known.

This CDR3 is 14 amino acids long. V lost 8 bases and J lost 5, with 18 bases in between. Per the germline V gene, CDR1 is SNHLY and CDR2 is FYNNEI. This PCR relied on a set of 60 Vbeta primers and 13 Jbeta primers. TCRdb's table, derived via immunoSEQ multiplex PCR, lists solely in-frame clones and lacks some. The data show 150,000 to 200,000 clones, approximately 72% seen once. Study-level findings and limits: Rare TCR sequences dominated, though some public TCRs recurred in many donors. Certain sequence variants were highly shared and formed a cluster, and this cluster was likely a sequencing artifact.

The J gene is TRBJ2-5, the V gene TRBV2, with D possibly matching TRBD1 (5 bases). The sequence came from a female donor in good health and CMV-seronegative. The material sequenced was PBMCs. The CDR3 protein is CASEGVEWAETQYF. For the CDR3, the DNA is TGTGCCAGCGAAGGGGTAGAGTGGGCGGAGACCCAGTACTTC.